This entry lists 4 T cell receptor beta chains sequenced from one sample in a study of blood T cell repertoires in COVID-19. Clones were sequenced by immunoSEQ multiplex PCR, and TCRdb holds only the in-frame ones, with some missing. The top ten clones hold 5.2% of a sample with approximately 150,000 clones, over 70% of them seen once. The sequenced sample consisted of PBMCs or T cells enriched from blood (not recorded which). The source of these receptors is a man in his sixties or seventies who had been exposed to COVID-19.

This chain connects TRBV27 to TRBJ2-7; 12 nucleotides match TRBD1. The CDR3 extends over 14 amino acids. Germline loops: CDR1 MNHEY, CDR2 SMNVEV (reference sequence). V was clipped by 4 bases and J by 7 bases; unmatched bases: 5. Written as DNA, the CDR3 is TGTGCCAGCAGTTCCGGGACAGGGGGCTGGGAGCAGTACTTC. Protein sequence: CASSSGTGGWEQYF.

J is TRBJ1-1 and V is TRBV7-3; D unresolved. Trimming left V 5 bases short and J 3 bases short, with 13 bases between. Germline V gene sequence: CDR1 SGHTA, CDR2 FQGTGA. This CDR3 is built from 14 residues. Written as DNA, the CDR3 is TGTGCCAGCAGCGCCCCCAAGCGGTACACTGAAGCTTTCTTT. This translates into CASSAPKRYTEAFF.

This chain connects TRBV19 to TRBJ1-5; 7 bases are shared with TRBD1. The junction had 11 bases not matched to a gene; V was cut back by 5 bases and J by 7 bases. This CDR3 spans 15 amino acids. Germline CDR1 LNHDA, CDR2 SQIVND (reference sequence). CDR3 DNA: TGTGCCAGTAGTCCACCCCTAAGGGGGCGGCAGCCCCAGCATTTT. It translates to CASSPPLRGRQPQHF.

The V call is TRBV5-1, the J call TRBJ2-1, with D tentatively TRBD1 (5 bases). Trimming removed 4 bases from V and 4 bases from J, with 9 bases in between. The length of the CDR3 is 13 residues. Germline-derived CDR1 and CDR2 are SGHRS and YFSETQ. The CDR3 is CASSADSYNEQFF. CDR3 DNA sequence: TGCGCCAGCAGCGCTGACAGTTACAATGAGCAGTTCTTC. Using reference TRBV5-1 and TRBJ2-1 for the parts outside the CDR3, the full variable domain is KAGVTQTPRYLIKTRGQQVTLSCSPISGHRSVSWYQQTPGQGLQFLFEYFSETQRNKGNFPGRFSGRQFSNSRSEMNVSTLELGDSALYLCASSADSYNEQFFGPGTRLTVL.